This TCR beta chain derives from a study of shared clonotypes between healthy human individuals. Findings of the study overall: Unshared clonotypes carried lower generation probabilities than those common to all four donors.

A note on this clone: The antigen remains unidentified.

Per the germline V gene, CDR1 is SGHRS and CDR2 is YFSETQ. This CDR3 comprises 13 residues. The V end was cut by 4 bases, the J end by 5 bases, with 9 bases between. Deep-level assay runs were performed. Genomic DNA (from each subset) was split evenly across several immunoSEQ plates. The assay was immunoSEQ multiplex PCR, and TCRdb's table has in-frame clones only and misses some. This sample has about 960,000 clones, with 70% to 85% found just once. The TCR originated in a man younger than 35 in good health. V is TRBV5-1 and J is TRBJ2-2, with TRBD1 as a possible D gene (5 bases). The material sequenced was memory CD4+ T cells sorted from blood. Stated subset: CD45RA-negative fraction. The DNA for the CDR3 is TGCGCCAGCAGCACTACAGGAACCGGGGAGCTGTTTTTT. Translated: CASSTTGTGELFF.